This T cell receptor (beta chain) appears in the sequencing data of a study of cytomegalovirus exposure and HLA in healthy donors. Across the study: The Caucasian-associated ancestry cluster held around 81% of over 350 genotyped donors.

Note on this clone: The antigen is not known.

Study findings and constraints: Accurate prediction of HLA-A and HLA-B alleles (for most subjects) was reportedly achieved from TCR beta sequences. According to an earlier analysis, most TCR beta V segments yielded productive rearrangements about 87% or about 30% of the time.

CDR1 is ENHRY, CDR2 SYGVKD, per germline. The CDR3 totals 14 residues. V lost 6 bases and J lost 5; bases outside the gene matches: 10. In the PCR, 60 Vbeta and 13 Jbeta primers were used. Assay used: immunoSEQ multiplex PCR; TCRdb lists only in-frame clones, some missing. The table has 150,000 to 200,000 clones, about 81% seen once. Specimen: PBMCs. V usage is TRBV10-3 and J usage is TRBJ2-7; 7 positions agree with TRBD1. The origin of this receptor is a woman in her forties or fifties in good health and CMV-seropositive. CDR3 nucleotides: TGTGCCATCAGCGTAGACAGGGACCTCGACGAGCAGTACTTC. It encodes CAISVDRDLDEQYF.